Reported below is one T cell receptor beta chain. The table came from immunoSEQ multiplex PCR; TCRdb's copy has only in-frame clones and leaves some out. The sample has some 160,000 clones; 65% to 85% are singletons. The data are from a study of blood T cell repertoires in COVID-19. As for the study in general: Sites across the United States, Italy and Spain contributed samples from acute and convalescent COVID-19.

Trimming took 6 bases from V and 1 from J, leaving 8 bases between them. Germline CDR1 is LNHNV and CDR2 is YYDKDF (reference sequence). The CDR3 spans 13 residues. J is TRBJ2-3 and V is TRBV15; D unclear. Sequenced input: peripheral blood. This sequence was found in a woman aged 70-85 years who had recovered from COVID-19. CDR3 DNA sequence: TGTGCCACCAGGACGGGTGGCACAGATACGCAGTATTTT. Protein: CATRTGGTDTQYF.